Presented here are 21 T cell receptor beta chains from one specimen sequenced in a study of spatial heterogeneity in lung cancer. The study, taken as a whole, reports: Tumoral mutation counts were tracked by counts of expanded intratumoral alpha and beta TCRs.

The antigens of these receptors remain unknown. This sample's time point: sample taken at primary tumor resection. Each CDR3 protein is one row after TCRdb ran MiXCR on the 5' RACE reads. The sample shows thousands of distinct CDR3 sequences, 2.5% to 3.5% of them seen only once. The source was lung tumor tissue, collected at surgery. The receptors originated from a male donor with early-stage non-small cell lung cancer.

This clonotype was seen many times. The chain carries TRBV7-3 and TRBJ2-3; TRBD2 matches 14 bases. V lost 5 bases and J lost 4; bases outside the gene matches: 5. Germline values: CDR1 SGHTA, CDR2 FQGTGA. This CDR3 region has 16 residues. The CDR3 nucleotides read TGTGCCAGCAGCCCTGGACTAGCGGGGGGTTCAGATACGCAGTATTTT. This codes for CASSPGLAGGSDTQYF.

This clonotype was counted many times. The rearrangement uses TRBV7-8 and TRBJ2-5; TRBD2 aligns across 14 bases. The ends lost 5 bases at V and 5 bases at J; junction bases unmatched: 7. This CDR3 has 16 residues. Germline values: CDR1 SGHVS, CDR2 FQNEAQ. CDR3 coding DNA: TGTGCCAGCAGCCTGACTAGCGGGGGGGCCTTGGAGACCCAGTACTTC. This codes for CASSLTSGGALETQYF.

This clonotype was picked up many times. The chain links TRBV5-4 to TRBJ2-2; D call uncertain. Trimming stripped 1 base from V and 8 bases from J, with 6 bases between. Germline CDR1 and CDR2: SGHNT and YYREEE (reference sequence). The CDR3 loop spans 12 amino acids. The CDR3 nucleotides read TGTGCCAGCAGCTTGCGAAGGGGGGAGCTGTTTTTT. It yields the protein CASSLRRGELFF.

This clonotype was observed many times. The genes are TRBV18 and TRBJ1-3; the D is unclear. The CDR3 runs 15 residues. Trimming took off 6 bases at V and 0 bases at J, with 12 bases between the two ends. CDR1 and CDR2 (germline): KGHSH, LQKENI. The CDR3 is CASSPQLNSGNTIYF. In DNA form, the CDR3 reads TGTGCCAGCTCCCCCCAGCTGAACTCTGGAAACACCATATATTTT. The full variable domain, with the rest looked up from reference TRBV18 and TRBJ1-3, is NAGVMQNPRHLVRRRGQEARLRCSPMKGHSHVYWYRQLPEEGLKFMVYLQKENIIDESGMPKERFSAEFPKEGPSILRIQQVVRGDSAAYFCASSPQLNSGNTIYFGEGSWLTVV.

This clonotype turned up a few times. The CDR3 DNA is TGTGCCAGCAGCTTAATAGTGTTGGGCAGGGAGAACACTGAAGCTTTCTTT. It specifies CASSLIVLGRENTEAFF. The chain uses TRBV11-3 and TRBJ1-1; D might be TRBD1 (5 bases). The germline V gene encodes CDR1 SGHNT and CDR2 YENEEA. The germline V and J ends were trimmed by 2 bases and 1 base, with 17 bases remaining between them. The CDR3 extends over 17 amino acids.

This clonotype occurred many times. The chain carries TRBV9 and TRBJ2-3; D possibly corresponds to TRBD2 (6 bases). Trimming took off 7 bases at V and 0 bases at J, with 12 bases between the two ends. The length of the CDR3 is 14 residues. Germline CDR1 SGDLS, CDR2 YYNGEE. CDR3 amino acids: CASGEGTSTDTQYF. The CDR3 nucleotides read TGTGCCAGCGGGGAAGGGACTAGCACAGATACGCAGTATTTT.

There are many counts of this clonotype. The rearrangement uses TRBV6-5 and TRBJ2-7; the D is unclear. The CDR3 totals 14 residues. The V end lost 0 bases, the J end lost 6 bases, and 12 bases lay between the germline ends. Per germline, CDR1 MNHEY and CDR2 SVGAGI. The CDR3 here is CASSYSTWASEQYF. The CDR3 bases are TGTGCCAGCAGTTACTCGACGTGGGCATCCGAGCAGTACTTC.

There are many counts of this clonotype. The V gene is TRBV12-3 or TRBV12-4, the J gene TRBJ2-5; 7 positions match TRBD2. The CDR3 covers 16 residues. The trim removed 3 bases at V and 7 bases at J, leaving 14 bases unmatched. CDR3 in amino acids: CASSLGGSGSPGTQYF. The DNA of the CDR3 is TGTGCCAGCAGTTTGGGGGGGAGCGGGTCCCCTGGGACCCAGTACTTC.

This clonotype came up many times. This chain links TRBV27 with TRBJ2-3, with TRBD2 identical over 8 bases. The CDR3 runs to 15 residues. Germline V gene lookup returns CDR1 MNHEY and CDR2 SMNVEV (reference sequence). The V segment lost 4 bases and the J segment 1 base; nucleotides outside the gene matches: 4. CDR3 loop: CASSSSSGRTDTQYF. The CDR3 nucleotides are TGTGCCAGCAGTTCCTCTAGCGGGCGCACAGATACGCAGTATTTT.

Of note for this clonotype: A clone one base away is much larger, so this may be a read error. This chain links TRBV5-1 with TRBJ2-5; TRBD2 aligns across 10 bases. Per the germline V gene, CDR1 is SGHRS and CDR2 is YFSETQ. CDR3 length equals 15 residues. CDR3 in DNA: TGCGCCGGCAGCTTGATAGCGGGGGGACAAGAGACCCAGTACTTC. Translating gives CAGSLIAGGQETQYF.

Sample share makes this clonotype medium-sized. The gene calls are TRBV29-1 and TRBJ2-3, with TRBD2 identical over 12 bases. The CDR3 has 15 residues. The V and J ends lost 6 bases and 6 bases, in that order; junction bases with no gene match: 10. Germline lookup yields CDR1 SQVTM and CDR2 ANQGSEA. The CDR3 bases are TGCAGCGTATCAGGACTAGCGGGGCCTAGGGATACGCAGTATTTT. This gives the protein CSVSGLAGPRDTQYF.

This clonotype is medium-sized by share. The chain uses TRBV20-1 and TRBJ1-1; 10 nucleotides align to TRBD1. Per germline, CDR1 DFQATT and CDR2 SNEGSKA (reference sequence). The CDR3 has 13 amino acids. J gave up 3 bases and V 4 bases, and 2 bases lay outside the gene matches. CDR3 region: CSAKGTGDTEAFF. In DNA form, the CDR3 reads TGCAGTGCTAAGGGGACAGGGGACACTGAAGCTTTCTTT.

This clonotype was picked up many times. The rearrangement joins TRBV20-1 to TRBJ2-7, with D uncertain. The germline V gene has CDR1 DFQATT and CDR2 SNEGSKA (reference sequence). V dropped 6 bases and J dropped 2 bases, with 11 bases sitting between them. CDR3 length: 12 residues. The CDR3 DNA is TGCAGTGCCCTTTACGGTGCCTACGAGCAGTACTTC. It translates to CSALYGAYEQYF.

This clonotype was seen repeatedly, ten times or more. This chain uses TRBV6-4 with TRBJ2-1; D assignment may be TRBD1 or TRBD2 (5 bases each). V was pared by 7 bases and J by 3 bases, with 13 bases between. The germline CDR1 and CDR2 sequences are MRHNA and SNTAGT. The CDR3 is 14 residues long. This CDR3 is CASTGARFYNEQFF. For the CDR3, the DNA is TGTGCCAGCACCGGGGCCCGATTCTACAATGAGCAGTTCTTC.

This clonotype was detected ten times or more. This chain links TRBV11-3 with TRBJ2-1; possibly TRBD1 for D (7 bases). CDR1 is SGHNT, CDR2 YENEEA, per germline. Trimming cost V 8 bases and J 0 bases, with 14 bases left between them. The CDR3 totals 15 residues. CDR3 region: CASGQGGPSYNEQFF. The CDR3 DNA reads TGTGCCAGCGGCCAGGGGGGTCCCTCCTACAATGAGCAGTTCTTC. Full variable domain (remainder filled in from reference TRBV11-3 and TRBJ2-1): EAGVVQSPRYKIIEKKQPVAFWCNPISGHNTLYWYLQNLGQGPELLIRYENEEAVDDSQLPKDRFSAERLKGVDSTLKIQPAELGDSAVYLCASGQGGPSYNEQFFGPGTRLTVL.

This clonotype has ten or more counts. The rearrangement uses TRBV20-1 and TRBJ1-5; TRBD1 matches at 7 bases. With 3 bases clipped from V and 0 bases from J, the junction kept 14 bases outside the gene matches. CDR1 and CDR2 (germline): DFQATT, SNEGSKA (reference sequence). The CDR3 spans 18 residues. CDR3 bases: TGCAGTGCTAGTCCCTCGTGGACAGGACCTTATAGCAATCAGCCCCAGCATTTT. Encoded protein: CSASPSWTGPYSNQPQHF.

In its sample, this clonotype was seen many times. V and J are TRBV9 and TRBJ2-6; the D is unclear. V was shortened by 3 bases and J by 4 bases, with 11 bases between the two germline ends. Germline values: CDR1 SGDLS, CDR2 YYNGEE. This CDR3 contains 15 residues. CDR3 in amino acids: CASSGIKGGANVLTF. CDR3 nucleotides: TGTGCCAGCAGCGGAATAAAAGGGGGGGCCAACGTCCTGACTTTC.

This clonotype has only a few counts. The chain uses TRBV7-2 and TRBJ2-5, with TRBD2 matching over 10 bases. The CDR3 is made up of 14 amino acids. Germline CDR1 is SGHTA and CDR2 is FQGNSA. With 1 base clipped from V and 9 bases from J, the junction kept 5 bases outside the gene matches. CDR3 DNA sequence: TGTGCCAGCAGCTTAGTAGGCCTAGCGGGGGCCCAGTACTTC. This encodes CASSLVGLAGAQYF.

This clonotype has a count of ten or more. This chain links TRBV12-3 or TRBV12-4 with TRBJ1-1; D possibly corresponds to TRBD1 (6 bases). This CDR3 is built from 15 residues. V gave up 0 bases and J gave up 7 bases, with 15 bases separating them. CDR3 DNA sequence: TGTGCCAGCAGTTTAGCCTCCGGGACAAGACTTGAAGCTTTCTTT. Translated: CASSLASGTRLEAFF.

This clonotype has ten or more counts. The chain is built from TRBV9 and TRBJ1-3; D is undetermined. This CDR3 contains 15 residues. Trimming removed 3 bases at V and 2 bases at J, with 12 bases between. Germline CDR1 SGDLS, CDR2 YYNGEE. The CDR3 nucleotides read TGTGCCAGCAGCGGGGATTCCTATCCTGGAAACACCATATATTTT. This gives the protein CASSGDSYPGNTIYF.

With regard to this clonotype: It may be a read error: a sequence one base away is much more abundant. Written as DNA, the CDR3 is TGTGCCACCAGTGCCGGGACGGTGGCAGATACGCAGTATTTT. It yields the protein CATSAGTVADTQYF. The chain joins TRBV24-1 to TRBJ2-3; D might be TRBD1 or TRBD2, each matching 5 bases. Trimming took 5 bases from V and 4 from J, leaving 12 bases between them. The CDR3 is 14 residues long. The V gene's germline CDR1 is KGHDR and CDR2 SFDVKD.